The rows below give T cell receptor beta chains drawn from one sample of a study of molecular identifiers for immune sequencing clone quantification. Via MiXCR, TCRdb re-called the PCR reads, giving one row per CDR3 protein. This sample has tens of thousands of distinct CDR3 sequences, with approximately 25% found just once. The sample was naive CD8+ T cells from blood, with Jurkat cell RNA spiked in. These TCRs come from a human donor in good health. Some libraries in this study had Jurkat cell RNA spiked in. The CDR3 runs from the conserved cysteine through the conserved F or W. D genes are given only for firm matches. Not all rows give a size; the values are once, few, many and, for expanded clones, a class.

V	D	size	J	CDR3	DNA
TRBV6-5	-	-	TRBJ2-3	CASSPVTHTDTQYF	TGTGCCAGCAGTCCCGTTACCCACACAGATACGCAGTATTTT
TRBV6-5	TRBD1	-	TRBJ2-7	CASSRPGQEQYF	TGTGCCAGCAGCAGACCGGGACAGGAGCAGTACTTC
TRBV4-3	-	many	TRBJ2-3	CASSQSGTYLSADTQYF	TGCGCCAGCAGCCAATCGGGGACCTACCTCTCCGCAGATACGCAGTATTTT
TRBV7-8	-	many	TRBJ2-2	CASRGRGQAWNTGELFF	TGTGCCAGCAGAGGACGAGGTCAGGCATGGAACACCGGGGAGCTGTTTTTT
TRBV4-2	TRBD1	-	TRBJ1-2	CVSSQEGQGSGYTF	TGTGTTAGCAGCCAAGAGGGACAGGGTTCTGGCTACACCTTC
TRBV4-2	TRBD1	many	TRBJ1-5	CASSQVTGGFDQPQHF	TGTGCCAGCAGCCAAGTAACAGGGGGTTTCGATCAGCCCCAGCATTTT
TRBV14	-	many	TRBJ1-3	CASSQGSAVWTGNTIYF	TGTGCCAGCAGCCAAGGTTCAGCGGTGTGGACTGGAAACACCATATATTTT
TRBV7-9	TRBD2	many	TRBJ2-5	CASSLSSGRAGETQYF	TGTGCCAGCAGCTTGTCCAGCGGGAGGGCCGGTGAGACCCAGTACTTC
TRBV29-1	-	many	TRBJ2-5	CSVEMGGRETQYF	TGCAGCGTTGAGATGGGAGGCCGAGAGACCCAGTACTTC
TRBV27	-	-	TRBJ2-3	CASSLAGFRVDSQYF	TGTGCCAGCAGTTTGGCGGGATTTAGAGTAGATTCGCAGTATTTT
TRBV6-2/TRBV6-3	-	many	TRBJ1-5	CASRTRGSGDQPQHF	TGTGCCAGCAGAACCAGGGGTTCCGGGGATCAGCCCCAGCATTTT
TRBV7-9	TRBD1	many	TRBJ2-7	CASSFWDRGYEQYF	TGTGCCAGCAGCTTCTGGGACAGGGGTTACGAGCAGTACTTC
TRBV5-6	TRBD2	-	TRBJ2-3	CASSLYLAGVANTQYF	TGTGCCAGCAGCTTGTACCTAGCGGGAGTCGCAAATACGCAATATTTT
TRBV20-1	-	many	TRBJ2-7	CSARDIGYEQYF	TGCAGTGCTAGAGATATAGGTTACGAGCAGTACTTC
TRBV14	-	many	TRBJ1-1	CASSPRRAYNTEAFF	TGTGCCAGCAGCCCCCGGCGGGCTTATAACACTGAAGCTTTCTTT
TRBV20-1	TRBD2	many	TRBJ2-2	CSASLGLAGGDTGELFF	TGCAGTGCTAGTCTTGGACTAGCGGGGGGAGACACCGGGGAGCTGTTTTTT
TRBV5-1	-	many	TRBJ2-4	CASSGVDLTKNIQYF	TGCGCCAGCAGCGGAGTAGACCTAACCAAAAACATTCAGTACTTC
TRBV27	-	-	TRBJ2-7	CASGYREGYKQYF	TGTGCCAGCGGCTACCGTGAGGGGTACAAGCAGTACTTC
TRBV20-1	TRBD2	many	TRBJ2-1	CSARTSGNNEQFF	TGCAGTGCTCGGACTAGCGGAAACAATGAGCAGTTCTTC
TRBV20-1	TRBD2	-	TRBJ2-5	CSAPSSKKREEAPQYF	TGCAGTGCCCCCTCTAGTAAGAAGCGGGAGGAAGCGCCCCAGTACTTC
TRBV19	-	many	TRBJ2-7	CASSIVAGNSYEQYF	TGTGCCAGTAGTATAGTAGCCGGGAATTCCTACGAGCAGTACTTC
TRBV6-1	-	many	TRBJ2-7	CASIMGYEQYF	TGTGCCAGCATTATGGGGTACGAGCAGTACTTC
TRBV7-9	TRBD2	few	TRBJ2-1	CATNPPAGGSYNEQFF	TGTGCCACCAACCCCCCAGCGGGGGGGTCCTACAATGAGCAGTTCTTC
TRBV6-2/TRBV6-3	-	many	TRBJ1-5	CASSYSPRMGRPQQPQHF	TGTGCCAGCAGTTACTCGCCAAGGATGGGCCGTCCCCAACAGCCCCAGCATTTT
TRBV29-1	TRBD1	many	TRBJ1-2	CSVERQGGYGYTF	TGCAGCGTCGAGAGGCAGGGGGGCTATGGCTACACCTTC
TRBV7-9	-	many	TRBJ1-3	CASSLISISGNTIYF	TGTGCCAGCAGCTTAATCTCCATCTCTGGAAACACCATATATTTT
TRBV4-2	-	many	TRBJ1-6	CASSQVGGGYSPLHF	TGTGCCAGCAGCCAAGTGGGGGGCGGATATTCACCCCTCCACTTT
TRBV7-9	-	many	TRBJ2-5	CASSPEGGTQYF	TGTGCCAGCAGCCCCGAAGGCGGGACCCAGTACTTC
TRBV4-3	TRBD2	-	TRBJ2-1	CASRALAGGRGEQFF	TGCGCCAGCAGGGCACTAGCGGGGGGACGAGGTGAGCAGTTCTTC
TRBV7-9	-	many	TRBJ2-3	CASSSTTLGGHLSTDTQYF	TGTGCCAGCAGCTCTACCACGCTAGGAGGACACCTCAGCACAGATACGCAGTATTTT
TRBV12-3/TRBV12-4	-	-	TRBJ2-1	CANAPGLLAIEQFF	TGTGCCAACGCACCGGGACTCCTCGCCATTGAGCAGTTCTTC
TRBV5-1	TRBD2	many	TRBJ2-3	CASSLSGASGEDTQYF	TGCGCCAGCAGCTTAAGTGGAGCTAGCGGGGAAGATACGCAGTATTTT
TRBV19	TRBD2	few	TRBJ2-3	CASNPGLAGWMSTDTQYF	TGTGCCAGTAACCCGGGACTAGCGGGATGGATGAGCACAGATACGCAGTATTTT
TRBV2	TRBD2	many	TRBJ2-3	CASRDLGLPNTDTQYF	TGTGCCAGCAGAGACTTGGGACTACCGAACACAGATACGCAGTATTTT
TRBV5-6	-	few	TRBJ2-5	CASSLALIGGETQHF	TGTGCCAGCAGCTTGGCTCTGATCGGGGGTGAGACCCAGCACTTC
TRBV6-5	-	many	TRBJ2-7	CASSKDNGGHYEQYF	TGTGCCAGCAGTAAAGACAACGGGGGCCACTACGAGCAGTACTTC
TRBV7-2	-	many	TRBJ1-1	CASSLSNTEAFF	TGTGCCAGCAGCTTATCGAACACTGAAGCTTTCTTT
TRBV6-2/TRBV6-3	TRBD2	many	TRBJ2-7	CASSTSLSIAGVEQYF	TGTGCCAGCAGTACGTCCCTTTCGATAGCGGGAGTTGAGCAGTACTTC
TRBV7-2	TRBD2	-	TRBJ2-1	CASSSRTSGSSSYNEQFF	TGTGCCAGCAGCTCGCGGACTAGCGGGAGTAGCTCCTACAATGAGCAGTTCTTC
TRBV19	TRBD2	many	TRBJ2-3	CASSIRTSGTVGTDTQYF	TGTGCCAGTAGTATTCGGACTAGCGGGACCGTGGGTACAGATACGCAGTATTTT
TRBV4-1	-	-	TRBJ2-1	CASSPTPDEQFF	TGCGCCAGCAGCCCCACTCCGGATGAGCAGTTCTTC
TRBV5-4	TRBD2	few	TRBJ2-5	CASSPKTGTSGYQETQYF	TGTGCCAGCAGCCCGAAAACGGGGACTAGCGGGTATCAAGAGACCCAGTACTTC
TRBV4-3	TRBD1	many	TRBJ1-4	CASSQGPGQGSEKLFF	TGCGCCAGCAGCCAGGGACCGGGACAGGGGAGTGAAAAACTGTTTTTT
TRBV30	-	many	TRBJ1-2	CAWSVRSSNGYTF	TGTGCCTGGAGTGTAAGAAGCTCCAATGGCTACACCTTC
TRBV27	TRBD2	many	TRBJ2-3	CASSWSAGASTDTQYF	TGTGCCAGCAGTTGGTCAGCGGGAGCTAGCACAGATACGCAGTATTTT
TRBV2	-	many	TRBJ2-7	CASSPLLKTPYEQYF	TGTGCCAGCAGTCCTCTACTTAAAACCCCCTACGAGCAGTACTTC
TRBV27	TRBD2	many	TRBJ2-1	CASSSAGVAGPNEQFF	TGTGCCAGCAGTTCAGCCGGGGTAGCGGGGCCCAATGAGCAGTTCTTC
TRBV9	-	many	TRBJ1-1	CASSYDLNTEAFF	TGTGCCAGCAGTTACGACCTGAACACTGAAGCTTTCTTT
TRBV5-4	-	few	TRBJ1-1	CASSLDLSTEAFF	TGTGCCAGCAGCTTGGATCTCTCCACTGAAGCTTTCTTT
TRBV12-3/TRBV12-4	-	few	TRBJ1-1	CASSLCGGWTEAFF	TGTGCCAGCAGTTTGTGCGGAGGTTGGACTGAAGCTTTCTTT
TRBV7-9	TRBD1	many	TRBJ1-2	CASSSSGTGNGMRYGYTF	TGTGCCAGCAGCTCCAGCGGGACAGGGAATGGAATGCGCTATGGCTACACCTTC
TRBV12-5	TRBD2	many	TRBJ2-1	CASGPGLAGVDEQFF	TGTGCTAGTGGCCCGGGACTAGCGGGAGTGGATGAGCAGTTCTTC
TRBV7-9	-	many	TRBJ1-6	CASSFGQGGLDSPLHF	TGTGCCAGCAGCTTTGGGCAGGGAGGTTTGGATTCACCCCTCCACTTT
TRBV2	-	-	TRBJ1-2	CASSDSYGYTF	TGTGCCAGCAGTGACAGCTATGGCTACACCTTC
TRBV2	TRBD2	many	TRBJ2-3	CASGGVPGLAGDPTDTQYF	TGTGCCAGCGGCGGGGTACCGGGACTAGCGGGGGACCCCACAGATACGCAGTATTTT